The rows below give T cell receptor beta chains drawn from one sample of a study of human T cells and chemical hapten exposure. Using its own MiXCR run on the RACE reads, TCRdb lists one record per CDR3 protein. The data contain roughly 200,000 distinct CDR3 sequences, about 22% of them singletons. Sequences were derived from whole blood, sampled in connection with sensitization to the hapten diphenylcyclopropenone (DPC). These receptors came from a woman aged 45-65 years with alopecia areata. Some clones in this sample may be carry-over from other donors' samples. Both conserved end residues are part of each CDR3. Each record gives: clone size, D gene, CDR3 length, V gene, J gene, CDR3 protein, CDR3 DNA. A D gene is named only where the DNA matches it firmly. A row's size may be missing; if present it is once, few, many or a size class.

few	TRBD2	14	TRBV18	TRBJ2-1	CASSPPSGSPWKFF	TGTGCCAGCTCACCACCTAGCGGGAGCCCATGGAAGTTCTTC
few	.	14	TRBV5-1	TRBJ2-2	CASSSSGETGELFF	TGCGCCAGCAGCTCATCAGGAGAGACCGGGGAGCTGTTTTTT
.	.	15	TRBV20-1	TRBJ1-5	CSARDQPLRDQPQHF	TGCAGTGCTAGAGATCAGCCCTTGAGGGATCAGCCCCAGCATTTT
.	.	14	TRBV19	TRBJ2-2	CASKPDTLSGELFF	TGTGCCAGTAAACCGGACACACTATCCGGGGAGCTGTTTTTT
few	TRBD1	16	TRBV19	TRBJ2-5	CASSKGTGGSQETQYF	TGTGCCAGTAGTAAGGGGACAGGGGGCTCCCAAGAGACCCAGTACTTC
.	TRBD1	14	TRBV28	TRBJ1-2	CASSFGQAAYGYTF	TGTGCCAGCAGTTTTGGACAGGCCGCCTATGGCTACACCTTC
few	.	14	TRBV27	TRBJ2-2	CASSLEGFTGELFF	TGTGCCAGCAGTTTGGAGGGCTTCACCGGGGAGCTGTTTTTT
.	.	14	TRBV7-2	TRBJ1-1	CASSLDVLPTEAFF	TGTGCCAGCAGCTTAGATGTGCTCCCCACTGAAGCTTTCTTT
few	TRBD2	15	TRBV2	TRBJ2-3	CASSDSGSRTDTQYF	TGTGCCAGCAGTGACAGCGGGAGCCGCACAGATACGCAGTATTTT
.	.	13	TRBV9	TRBJ1-5	CASSPEGRQPQHF	TGTGCCAGCAGCCCTGAGGGGAGGCAGCCCCAGCATTTT
few	.	13	TRBV29-1	TRBJ2-4	CSVEVGAGNIQYF	TGCAGCGTTGAAGTGGGGGCGGGAAACATTCAGTACTTC
.	TRBD1	16	TRBV5-1	TRBJ1-4	CASSLPEGQPNEKLFF	TGCGCCAGCAGCTTGCCTGAGGGACAGCCTAATGAAAAACTGTTTTTT
few	.	13	TRBV5-1	TRBJ2-5	CASRSGPQETQYF	TGCGCCAGCAGATCCGGACCTCAAGAGACCCAGTACTTC
few	.	13	TRBV7-2	TRBJ1-5	CASSLNKNQPQHF	TGTGCCAGCAGCTTAAACAAAAATCAGCCCCAGCATTTT
.	.	13	TRBV29-1	TRBJ2-1	CSAVGDSDNEQFF	TGCAGCGCTGTAGGAGATAGCGACAATGAGCAGTTCTTC
.	.	13	TRBV7-2	TRBJ2-2	CASSSFPPGELFF	TGTGCCAGCAGCTCATTCCCCCCCGGGGAGCTGTTTTTT
.	.	13	TRBV10-3	TRBJ2-3	CAISEAGTDTQYF	TGTGCCATCAGTGAAGCCGGCACAGATACGCAGTATTTT
.	TRBD2	19	TRBV29-1	TRBJ2-3	CSVRPVAASGSVSTDTQYF	TGCAGCGTTCGTCCCGTGGCGGCTAGCGGGAGTGTCAGCACAGATACGCAGTATTTT
.	.	15	TRBV6-1	TRBJ1-6	CASSANPGAGSPLHF	TGTGCCAGCAGTGCCAACCCGGGCGCGGGGTCACCCCTCCACTTT
few	TRBD2	16	TRBV6-5	TRBJ2-5	CASSYSSSGVGETQYF	TGTGCCAGCAGTTACTCTAGTAGCGGGGTGGGGGAGACCCAGTACTTC
few	.	14	TRBV12-3/TRBV12-4	TRBJ2-5	CASSFERARETQYF	TGTGCCAGCAGTTTCGAGAGGGCCCGGGAGACCCAGTACTTC
few	.	13	TRBV25-1	TRBJ1-1	CASRGSVNTEAFF	TGTGCCAGCAGGGGTTCCGTGAACACTGAAGCTTTCTTT
.	TRBD2	15	TRBV6-6	TRBJ2-1	CASSYKREGPNEQFF	TGTGCCAGCAGTTACAAGCGGGAGGGCCCAAATGAGCAGTTCTTC
few	TRBD1	14	TRBV20-1	TRBJ2-5	CSEKGTGDLETQYF	TGCAGTGAGAAAGGGACAGGGGATTTAGAGACCCAGTACTTC